Reported below is one T cell receptor (beta chain). The data stem from a study of human T cells and chemical hapten exposure. For the study at large: Weekly scalp doses of diphenylcyclopropenone were given to patients during the approximately 23-week study.

TCRdb called the RACE reads again in MiXCR, with one record for every CDR3 protein. The data contain 73,000 or so distinct CDR3 sequences, about 8% of them seen just once; the ten biggest clones take up roughly 3.8%. Deletions cut 5 bases from V and 4 bases from J, with 18 bases between. This CDR3 comprises 15 residues. The germline gives CDR1 SEHNR, CDR2 FQNEAQ (reference sequence). Stated time point: patch test 2, 6 weeks after DPC sensitization. Treatment meaning: therapeutic diphenylcyclopropenone sensitization with weekly scalp DPC. The genes are TRBV7-9 and TRBJ2-7; D is perhaps TRBD1 (6 bases). The source of this sequence is a woman between 50 and 59 years old with alopecia areata. Some clones in this sample may be carry-over from other donors' samples. The sample here was whole blood, taken in connection with sensitization to the hapten diphenylcyclopropenone (DPC). The CDR3 nucleotides read TGTGCCAGCAGCCCGTCGGACAGTGTTCGGTACGAGCAGTACTTC. It specifies CASSPSDSVRYEQYF. The variable domain in full, with the rest retrieved from reference TRBV7-9 and TRBJ2-7, is DTGVSQNPRHKITKRGQNVTFRCDPISEHNRLYWYRQTLGQGPEFLTYFQNEAQLEKSRLLSDRFSAERPKGSFSTLEIQRTEQGDSAMYLCASSPSDSVRYEQYFGPGTRLTVT.